These 28 T cell receptor beta chains came from one sample sequenced in a study of blood T cell repertoires in COVID-19 (dated by TCRdb to the early 2020s). Libraries came from the immunoSEQ multiplex PCR assay. This is the immuneACCESS table as TCRdb keeps it, with only in-frame sequences that have V and J called. A part of the clones is gone; compared with another copy, unresolved V genes explain less than half, and the rest is unexplained. For this sample there are about 22,000 clones; 75% to 95% appear just once. The top ten hold around 3.1% of the sample. The sample was peripheral blood. The origin of the receptors is a woman aged 65 to 85 with active COVID-19.

This clone was counted once. The chain carries TRBV5-4 and TRBJ1-2, with unresolved D. Trimming left V 0 bases short and J 5 bases short, with 8 bases between. There are 13 residues in the CDR3. Germline CDR1 and CDR2: SGHNT and YYREEE (reference sequence). The CDR3 DNA sequence: TGTGCCAGCAGCTTGGACAGAGTATATGGCTACACCTTC. Translating it yields CASSLDRVYGYTF.

The genes are TRBV11-3 and TRBJ1-5, with 7 bases that match TRBD1. The junction had 13 bases not matched to a gene; V was cut back by 5 bases and J by 6 bases. The CDR3 totals 16 residues. CDR1 is SGHNT, CDR2 YENEEA, per germline. CDR3 in amino acids: CASSPYVEGASQPQHF. CDR3 nucleotides: TGTGCCAGCAGCCCCTACGTTGAGGGGGCCAGTCAGCCCCAGCATTTT.

This chain links TRBV7-8 with TRBJ2-3; D is possibly TRBD2 (6 bases). The CDR3 covers 13 residues. Germline V gene data show CDR1 as SGHVS and CDR2 as FQNEAQ. With 7 bases removed from V and 0 bases from J, the gap between germline ends came to 8 bases. The CDR3 protein is CASKLASTDTQYF. CDR3 nucleotides: TGTGCCAGCAAGCTAGCGAGCACAGATACGCAGTATTTT.

V usage is TRBV7-9 and J usage is TRBJ2-7; no reliable D call. The CDR3 runs 12 residues. CDR1 is SEHNR and CDR2 is FQNEAQ in the germline V gene (reference sequence). Trimming cost V 5 bases and J 7 bases, with 12 bases left between them. The CDR3 is CASSPLSSEQYF. The CDR3 bases are TGTGCCAGCAGCCCACTTAGTAGTGAGCAGTACTTC. Complete variable domain (other parts from reference TRBV7-9 and TRBJ2-7): DTGVSQNPRHKITKRGQNVTFRCDPISEHNRLYWYRQTLGQGPEFLTYFQNEAQLEKSRLLSDRFSAERPKGSFSTLEIQRTEQGDSAMYLCASSPLSSEQYFGPGTRLTVT.

This chain joins TRBV5-1 and TRBJ1-2, with TRBD1 as a possible D gene (5 bases). Trimming left V 0 bases short and J 4 bases short, with 10 bases between. CDR1 SGHRS and CDR2 YFSETQ come from the germline V gene. The CDR3 runs to 14 residues. The CDR3 spells CASSLVSDSYGYTF. CDR3 sequence (DNA): TGCGCCAGCAGCTTGGTTTCAGACAGCTATGGCTACACCTTC.

The V and J genes are TRBV5-1 and TRBJ2-2; 10 bases are a match to TRBD2. The CDR3 sequence is 16 residues long. With 2 bases clipped from V and 4 bases from J, the junction kept 5 bases outside the gene matches. The germline V gene has CDR1 SGHRS and CDR2 YFSETQ. The CDR3 region is CASSLAGLAATGELFF. In nucleotides, the CDR3 is TGCGCCAGCAGCTTAGCAGGACTAGCGGCCACCGGGGAGCTGTTTTTT. Full variable domain (outside the CDR3, taken from reference TRBV5-1 and TRBJ2-2): KAGVTQTPRYLIKTRGQQVTLSCSPISGHRSVSWYQQTPGQGLQFLFEYFSETQRNKGNFPGRFSGRQFSNSRSEMNVSTLELGDSALYLCASSLAGLAATGELFFGEGSRLTVL.

The V gene is TRBV7-8, the J gene TRBJ2-7; 9 bases line up with TRBD1. J lost 4 bases, V lost 5 bases, and 12 bases had no gene match. CDR3 length equals 16 residues. Germline V CDR1 and CDR2: SGHVS, FQNEAQ. Here the CDR3 reads CASSPEPGTGWYEQYF. The CDR3 DNA reads as TGTGCCAGCAGCCCGGAACCCGGGACAGGGTGGTACGAGCAGTACTTC.

The CDR3 spells CASSYRSPSTGTGGAENEQFF. DNA for the CDR3: TGTGCCAGCAGCTATCGTTCCCCGAGCACCGGGACAGGGGGCGCAGAGAATGAGCAGTTCTTC. The chain recombines TRBV13 with TRBJ2-1, with TRBD1 identical over 12 bases. The CDR3 contains 21 residues. From germline, CDR1 is PRHDT and CDR2 FYEKMQ (reference sequence). J was trimmed by 7 bases and V by 4 bases; bases with no gene match: 23. The variable domain in full, with the rest retrieved from reference TRBV13 and TRBJ2-1, is AAGVIQSPRHLIKEKRETATLKCYPIPRHDTVYWYQQGPGQDPQFLISFYEKMQSDKGSIPDRFSAQQFSDYHSELNMSSLELGDSALYFCASSYRSPSTGTGGAENEQFFGPGTRLTVL.

This clone appeared once. The chain joins TRBV12-5 to TRBJ2-1, with TRBD2 matching 7 bases. Per the germline V gene, CDR1 is LGHNT and CDR2 is FRNRAP. The ends lost 0 bases at V and 0 bases at J; junction bases unmatched: 11. The CDR3 has 19 residues. This CDR3 is CASGLVPSGNPDSYNEQFF. CDR3 nucleotides: TGTGCTAGTGGTTTGGTACCTAGCGGAAATCCCGACTCCTACAATGAGCAGTTCTTC.

The V and J genes are TRBV7-3 and TRBJ2-7, with 12 bases matching TRBD2. Germline lookup yields CDR1 SGHTA and CDR2 FQGTGA. V gave up 4 bases and J gave up 2 bases; unmatched junction bases: 24. This CDR3 region has 22 residues. The CDR3 reads CASSSNEKLAGGRHTQTYEQYF. In DNA form, the CDR3 reads TGTGCCAGCAGCTCAAACGAAAAACTAGCGGGAGGACGACACACCCAAACCTACGAGCAGTACTTC. Based on the CDR3 plus reference TRBV7-3 and TRBJ2-7, the full variable domain is GAGVSQTPSNKVTEKGKYVELRCDPISGHTALYWYRQSLGQGPEFLIYFQGTGAADDSGLPNDRFFAVRPEGSVSTLKIQRTERGDSAVYLCASSSNEKLAGGRHTQTYEQYFGPGTRLTVT.

This chain links TRBV2 with TRBJ1-5; perhaps TRBD1 as D (5 bases). CDR1 and CDR2 (germline): SNHLY, FYNNEI. This CDR3 region has 15 residues. The V end lost 4 bases, the J end lost 0 bases, and 10 bases lay between the germline ends. The CDR3 DNA sequence: TGTGCCAGCAGTGTATCAGGGAATAGCAATCAGCCCCAGCATTTT. Translated, it gives CASSVSGNSNQPQHF.

The chain employs TRBV11-3 and TRBJ2-1; TRBD2 might be the D (5 bases). The CDR3 loop spans 16 amino acids. Germline values: CDR1 SGHNT, CDR2 YENEEA. V lost 2 bases, J lost 5 bases, and 16 bases lay in between. CDR3 protein: CASSLSGGRGNNEQFF. CDR3 DNA sequence: TGTGCCAGCAGCTTATCGGGTGGACGGGGAAACAATGAGCAGTTCTTC.

The chain employs TRBV10-2 and TRBJ2-7; no reliable D call. CDR1 and CDR2 from the germline V gene are WSHSY and SAAADI. Deletions cut 3 bases from V and 3 bases from J, with 12 bases between. This CDR3 has 14 amino acids. DNA for the CDR3: TGCGCCAGCAGTGATCGAGGCGGTTACTACGAGCAGTACTTC. Protein: CASSDRGGYYEQYF.

This chain connects TRBV20-1 to TRBJ1-2, with a weak D call TRBD1 (5 bases). This CDR3 comprises 11 residues. Deletions cut 6 bases from V and 3 bases from J, with 8 bases between. CDR1 and CDR2 from the germline V gene are DFQATT and SNEGSKA (reference sequence). CDR3 protein: CSASQDYGYTF. In nucleotides, the CDR3 is TGCAGTGCCTCACAGGACTATGGCTACACCTTC.

The chain links TRBV24-1 to TRBJ2-1; 7 positions agree with TRBD2. J was trimmed by 7 bases and V by 3 bases; bases with no gene match: 11. The CDR3 totals 16 residues. Per the germline V gene, CDR1 is KGHDR and CDR2 is SFDVKD. Here the CDR3 reads CATSDRMGGPQNEQFF. The CDR3 coding sequence is TGTGCCACCAGTGATCGGATGGGAGGGCCCCAAAATGAGCAGTTCTTC.

The chain combines TRBV24-1 with TRBJ2-1, with TRBD2 matching over 14 bases. Germline values: CDR1 KGHDR, CDR2 SFDVKD. This CDR3 region has 19 residues. Trimming cost V 3 bases and J 8 bases; bases outside gene matches: 14. This chain's CDR3 is CATSDPRTSGRSFDYEQFF. CDR3 DNA: TGTGCCACCAGTGATCCCAGGACTAGCGGGAGGTCATTTGACTATGAGCAGTTCTTC.

J is TRBJ2-1 and V is TRBV11-2, with a tentative D call TRBD1 (6 bases). The length of the CDR3 is 15 residues. The germline CDR1 and CDR2 sequences are SGHAT and FQNNGV. V was cut by 9 bases and J by 4 bases, with 19 bases left in between. CDR3 coding DNA: TGTGCCAGTGCCGACCCCGGGACAAATTACAATGAGCAGTTCTTC. It is translated as CASADPGTNYNEQFF.

This chain uses TRBV6-5 with TRBJ2-3, with 7 bases fitting TRBD1. With V trimmed by 6 bases and J by 1 base, 7 bases remained unmatched. Germline V lookup: CDR1 MNHEY, CDR2 SVGAGI. There are 15 residues in the CDR3. The CDR3 bases are TGTGCCAGCAGCTCTCGACAGGGCCGCACAGATACGCAGTATTTT. It yields the protein CASSSRQGRTDTQYF.

The chain is built from TRBV6-6 and TRBJ2-7; 10 bases match TRBD2. The CDR3 is 15 residues long. The J segment lost 6 bases and the V segment lost 2 bases, leaving 7 bases of the junction unmatched. From germline, CDR1 is MNHNY and CDR2 SVGAGI (reference sequence). The CDR3 DNA follows: TGTGCCAGCAGTTACGTTCTAGCGGGAGCTCCCGAGCAGTACTTC. Translation: CASSYVLAGAPEQYF.

This clone was seen just once. The chain employs TRBV12-5 and TRBJ2-4; 8 bases align to TRBD2. Unmatched junction bases numbered 8, after V lost 0 bases and J lost 7 bases. Germline-derived CDR1 and CDR2 are LGHNT and FRNRAP. The CDR3 length is 16 residues. The CDR3, as DNA: TGTGCTAGTGGTTTGGTAAGGGGAGAGCGGGAGAACATTCAGTACTTC. Translating it yields CASGLVRGERENIQYF.

The J gene is TRBJ1-1, the V gene TRBV28; no definite D call. This CDR3 region has 12 residues. V dropped 4 bases and J dropped 3 bases, with 6 bases sitting between them. The germline gives CDR1 MDHEN, CDR2 SYDVKM. CDR3: CASSSGYTEAFF. The CDR3 nucleotides read TGTGCCAGCAGTTCAGGCTACACTGAAGCTTTCTTT.

This chain connects TRBV29-1 to TRBJ2-7; 7 bases agree with TRBD1. This CDR3 has 15 amino acids. Germline loops: CDR1 SQVTM, CDR2 ANQGSEA. The V gene end was trimmed by 0 bases and the J gene end by 1 base; junction bases not matched to a gene: 6. The CDR3 is CSVEDETGESYEQYF. CDR3 in DNA: TGCAGCGTTGAAGATGAAACAGGGGAGTCCTACGAGCAGTACTTC.

The V and J genes are TRBV28 and TRBJ2-1; 9 positions match TRBD2. The germline V gene has CDR1 MDHEN and CDR2 SYDVKM. The CDR3 covers 15 residues. V gave up 5 bases and J gave up 0 bases; unmatched junction bases: 2. The CDR3 reads CASSLSGSSYNEQFF. CDR3 in DNA: TGTGCCAGCAGTCTTAGCGGGAGCTCCTACAATGAGCAGTTCTTC.

This clone was seen just once. The rearrangement joins TRBV6-5 to TRBJ1-2; unclear D gene. Germline loops: CDR1 MNHEY, CDR2 SVGAGI. This CDR3 has 12 residues. V was cut by 8 bases and J by 4 bases, with 11 bases left in between. Written as DNA, the CDR3 is TGTGCCAGCCGAGGGATTTTCTATGGCTACACCTTC. Translation gives CASRGIFYGYTF.

V usage is TRBV5-1 and J usage is TRBJ2-2; D is undetermined. The V and J ends lost 1 base and 5 bases respectively, with 9 bases between them. Germline V gene lookup returns CDR1 SGHRS and CDR2 YFSETQ. The CDR3 contains 14 residues. The CDR3 nucleotides are TGCGCCAGCAGCTTGCAACTCTCTACCGGGGAGCTGTTTTTT. The encoded protein is CASSLQLSTGELFF.

The rearrangement links TRBV7-2 to TRBJ1-3; possible D gene TRBD1, 5 bases. This CDR3 spans 18 amino acids. The germline gives CDR1 SGHTA, CDR2 FQGNSA. Trimming shortened V by 1 base and J by 3 bases, and 19 bases separated the two germline ends. The CDR3 DNA follows: TGTGCCAGCAGCTTAGTTGGTGTGCAGGGAATCTTTGGAAACACCATATATTTT. Protein: CASSLVGVQGIFGNTIYF. Full variable domain (missing parts from reference TRBV7-2 and TRBJ1-3): GAGVSQSPSNKVTEKGKDVELRCDPISGHTALYWYRQSLGQGLEFLIYFQGNSAPDKSGLPSDRFSAERTGGSVSTLTIQRTQQEDSAVYLCASSLVGVQGIFGNTIYFGEGSWLTVV.

The CDR3 DNA is TGTGCCAGCAGCCGTCGGACAGGGGGCGATTCACCCCTCCACTTT. It codes for CASSRRTGGDSPLHF. This chain uses TRBV3-1 (or the pseudogene TRBV3-2) with TRBJ1-6, with 11 bases fitting TRBD1. The CDR3 sequence is 15 residues long. Germline values: CDR1 LGHDT, CDR2 YNNKEL (reference sequence). V lost 4 bases to trimming and J lost 8 bases; unmatched junction nucleotides: 4.

This chain joins TRBV9 and TRBJ2-1; D might be TRBD1 (6 bases). Germline CDR1 reads SGDLS; CDR2 reads YYNGEE. CDR3 length: 17 amino acids. Deletions cut 4 bases from V and 0 bases from J, with 17 bases between. This CDR3 is CASSPRQGPSSYNEQFF. CDR3 DNA sequence: TGTGCCAGCAGCCCTCGGCAGGGGCCGAGCTCCTACAATGAGCAGTTCTTC.